The present T cell receptor beta chain was sequenced within a study of T cells after yellow fever vaccination (dated by TCRdb to 2018 to 2020). Broadly, across the study: Libraries from fractions with low cell numbers were prepared with the SMART-Seq v4 Ultra Low Input RNA kit. To follow T-cell clones before and after primary and booster YFV17D yellow fever vaccination, bulk TCR alpha and beta repertoires were sequenced over time. Two healthy male donors made up the cohort, one aged 18 to 29 years and the other aged 30 to 39 years. Blood samples were taken at several timepoints before and after primary and secondary immunization, and bulk PBMC replicates and cell subsets were isolated.

Only a few counts were recorded for this clonotype. Its antigen has not been determined. It has no much larger one-base neighbor in the sample; base qualities were not kept. Synthesis of TCR cDNA relied on 5'RACE template switching, a step that introduced a universal primer site along with unique molecular identifiers. Priming of cDNA synthesis was performed from both the TCR alpha and TCR beta constant segments. Libraries were amplified in two PCR steps, with sample barcodes and sequencing adapters added in the second step. Sequencing of libraries was performed on Illumina HiSeq 2500 (2x100 bp) or NovaSeq (2x150 bp). From the authors' description of their analysis: Reads were demultiplexed and collapsed into UMI consensus sequences with MIGEC, and V(D)J alignment was performed with MiXCR. Vaccine-responding clonotypes were defined with edgeR using replicate PBMC samples, requiring FDR below 0.01 and a log2 fold change above 5 up to day 15. Each bulk clonotype received a CD4 or CD8 identity based on whether the sequenced CD4 or CD8 repertoire contained that clonotype at higher abundance. TCRdb cleaned the public reads at Q25 with fastp, built clones with MiXCR and kept in-frame beta chains. Each entry merges the rows of one CDR3 protein and shows their most common DNA and genes. TCRdb's processing, not the authors', yielded these V and J calls. In this sample the table shows hundreds of thousands of distinct CDR3 sequences, 12% of which occur a single time. The top ten hold about 15% of the sample.

The sample's treatment or condition label, decoded: live attenuated yellow fever vaccine strain. At each blood-draw timepoint, two biological replicates of bulk PBMCs were obtained. A standard Ficoll-Paque protocol was used to isolate PBMCs from peripheral blood. TriZol was used to extract RNA from bulk PBMCs, from CD4 and CD8 fractions, and from dextramer-positive and dextramer-negative fractions. General findings and caveats noted by the study authors: The secondary T-cell response was found to be weaker but faster than the primary response, with a peak reached on day 5 rather than on day 15. Computational filtering was needed because FACS-sorted repertoires could contain abundant contaminating clonotypes from the bulk population. The study included only two donors, which limits how far the findings can be generalized. After the booster, most clones that had expanded after primary vaccination were detected again (nearly 98% of CD4 and more than 80% of CD8), suggesting broad maintenance of memory. A small fraction of clonotypes showed up in both the CD4 and CD8 compartments, probably as a result of convergent recombination.

The cysteine opens and the phenylalanine closes a CDR3 of 14 amino acids. Here the CDR3 DNA is all that survives: 42 bases in frame from base 1. The germline ends are 10 bases apart after V is trimmed by 0 bases and J by 3 bases. Sequences SGHRS (CDR1) and YFSETQ (CDR2) are obtained from the germline V gene. Sequencing was performed on PBMCs, taken on the day of the yellow fever booster vaccination. This receptor chain uses TRBV5-1 and TRBJ2-7; TRBD1 is possibly the D segment (5 matching bases). The receptor was isolated from a man between 25 and 39 years old who received the YFV17D yellow fever vaccine. CDR3 sequence: CASSLGLDNYEQYF. The base sequence is TGCGCCAGCAGCTTGGGCTTGGACAACTACGAGCAGTACTTC. The CDR3 plus the reference TRBV5-1 and TRBJ2-7 genes for the other parts give the full variable domain: KAGVTQTPRYLIKTRGQQVTLSCSPISGHRSVSWYQQTPGQGLQFLFEYFSETQRNKGNFPGRFSGRQFSNSRSEMNVSTLELGDSALYLCASSLGLDNYEQYFGPGTRLTVT.